This entry lists 6 T cell receptor beta chains sequenced from one sample in a study of blood T cell repertoires in COVID-19. Data came from immunoSEQ multiplex PCR; TCRdb stores just in-frame clones and leaves some out. The profile shows over 110,000 clones, about four fifths of them singletons. The sequencing sample was made of peripheral blood. Every receptor here comes from a man aged 70-80 years who had recovered from COVID-19.

This chain links TRBV3-1 (or the pseudogene TRBV3-2) with TRBJ2-3, with D possibly being TRBD2 (6 bases). Germline V gene data show CDR1 as LGHDT and CDR2 as YNNKEL (reference sequence). This CDR3 comprises 15 residues. Trimming removed 0 bases at V and 8 bases at J, with 15 bases between. CDR3 DNA: TGTGCCAGCAGCCAAGAGGCTAGTAGGGGAGGTACGCAGTATTTT. It specifies CASSQEASRGGTQYF.

The chain employs TRBV3-1 (or the pseudogene TRBV3-2) and TRBJ1-6; the D gene is possibly TRBD1 (5 bases). Between the trimmed V and J ends, which lost 3 bases and 15 bases, there was a span of 21 bases. The CDR3 has 15 amino acids. Germline V gene lookup returns CDR1 LGHDT and CDR2 YNNKEL (reference sequence). CDR3: CASSHSGNGHNGLHF. CDR3 coding DNA: TGTGCCAGCAGCCATTCGGGCAATGGACATAATGGCCTCCACTTT.

CDR3 bases: TGTGCCAGCAGCGACGGGGGTATTGACTATGGCTACACCTTC. Its translation is CASSDGGIDYGYTF. The gene calls are TRBV27 and TRBJ1-2, with a weak D call TRBD1 (5 bases). Germline CDR1 is MNHEY and CDR2 is SMNVEV (reference sequence). CDR3 length equals 14 residues. The ends were cut back, 6 bases at V and 3 bases at J, with 14 bases in the middle.

This rearrangement joins TRBV2 to TRBJ1-5, with a weak D call TRBD1 (5 bases). Germline CDR1 is SNHLY and CDR2 is FYNNEI. V was pared by 6 bases and J by 4 bases, with 13 bases between. CDR3 length: 14 amino acids. DNA of the CDR3: TGTGCCAGCAGCGTGGGGGGGGGAAATCAGCCCCAGCATTTT. Translated: CASSVGGGNQPQHF.

The chain combines TRBV27 with TRBJ2-7; the D gene is possibly TRBD1 (6 bases). Deletions cut 8 bases from V and 5 bases from J, with 16 bases between. Germline values: CDR1 MNHEY, CDR2 SMNVEV (reference sequence). This CDR3 contains 13 residues. CDR3 amino acids: CASGLGRGNEQYF. As DNA, the CDR3 is TGTGCCAGCGGGCTCGGCAGGGGCAACGAGCAGTACTTC.

The CDR3 protein is CASSRTGNNEKLFF. CDR3 in DNA: TGTGCCAGCAGCCGGACAGGGAATAATGAAAAACTGTTTTTT. The J gene is TRBJ1-4, the V gene TRBV27, with TRBD1 identical over 8 bases. The CDR3 is 14 residues long. V dropped 6 bases and J dropped 4; count of bases not matched to a gene: 4. Germline lookup yields CDR1 MNHEY and CDR2 SMNVEV (reference sequence).